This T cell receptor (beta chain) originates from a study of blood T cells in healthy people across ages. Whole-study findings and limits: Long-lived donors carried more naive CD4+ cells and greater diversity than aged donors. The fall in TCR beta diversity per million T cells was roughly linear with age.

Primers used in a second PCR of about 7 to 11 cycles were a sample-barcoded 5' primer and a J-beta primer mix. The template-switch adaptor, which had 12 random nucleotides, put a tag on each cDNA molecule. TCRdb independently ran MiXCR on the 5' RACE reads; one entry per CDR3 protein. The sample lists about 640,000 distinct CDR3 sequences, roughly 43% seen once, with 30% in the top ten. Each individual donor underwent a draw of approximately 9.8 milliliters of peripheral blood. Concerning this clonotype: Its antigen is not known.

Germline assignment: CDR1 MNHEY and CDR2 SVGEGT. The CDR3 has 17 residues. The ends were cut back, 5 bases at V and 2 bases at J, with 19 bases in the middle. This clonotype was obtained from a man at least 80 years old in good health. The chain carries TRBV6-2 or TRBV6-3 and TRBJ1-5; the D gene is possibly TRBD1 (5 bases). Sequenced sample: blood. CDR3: CASSPGTSRWGNQPQHF. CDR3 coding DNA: TGTGCCAGCAGTCCGGGGACCTCACGGTGGGGCAATCAGCCCCAGCATTTT.